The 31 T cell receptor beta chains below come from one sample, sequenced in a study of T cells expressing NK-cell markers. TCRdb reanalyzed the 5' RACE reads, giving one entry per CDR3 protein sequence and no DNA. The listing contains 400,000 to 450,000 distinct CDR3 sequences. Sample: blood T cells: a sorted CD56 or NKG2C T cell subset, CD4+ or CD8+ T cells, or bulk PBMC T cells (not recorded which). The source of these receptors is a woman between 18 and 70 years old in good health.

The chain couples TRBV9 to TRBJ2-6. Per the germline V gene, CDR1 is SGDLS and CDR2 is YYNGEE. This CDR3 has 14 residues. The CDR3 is CASTGFSGANVLTF.

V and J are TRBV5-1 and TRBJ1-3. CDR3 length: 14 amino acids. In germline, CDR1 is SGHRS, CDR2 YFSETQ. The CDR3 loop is CASSLGTSGNTIYF.

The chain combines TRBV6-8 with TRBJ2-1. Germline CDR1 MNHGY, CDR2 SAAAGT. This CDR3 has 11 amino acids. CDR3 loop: CASRRRNEQFF.

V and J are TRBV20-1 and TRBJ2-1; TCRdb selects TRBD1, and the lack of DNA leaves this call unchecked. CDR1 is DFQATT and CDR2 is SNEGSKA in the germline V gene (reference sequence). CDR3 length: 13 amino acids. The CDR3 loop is CSAKYGVRPEQFF.

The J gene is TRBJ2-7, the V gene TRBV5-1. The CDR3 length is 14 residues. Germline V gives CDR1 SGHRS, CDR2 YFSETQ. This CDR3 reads CASSFQPSTYEQYF. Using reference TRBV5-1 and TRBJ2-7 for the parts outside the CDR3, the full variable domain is KAGVTQTPRYLIKTRGQQVTLSCSPISGHRSVSWYQQTPGQGLQFLFEYFSETQRNKGNFPGRFSGRQFSNSRSEMNVSTLELGDSALYLCASSFQPSTYEQYFGPGTRLTVT.

The CDR3 region is CASTQGLGYTF. The chain has TRBV6-5 and TRBJ1-2; TCRdb indicates TRBD1, and absent DNA this call remains unverified. The CDR3 extends over 11 amino acids. Germline V gene lookup returns CDR1 MNHEY and CDR2 SVGAGI.

The CDR3 spells CASSKTEQRAPSSYNSPLHF. This rearrangement joins TRBV21-1 to TRBJ1-6. TRBV21-1 is a recognized pseudogene. This CDR3 has 20 amino acids.

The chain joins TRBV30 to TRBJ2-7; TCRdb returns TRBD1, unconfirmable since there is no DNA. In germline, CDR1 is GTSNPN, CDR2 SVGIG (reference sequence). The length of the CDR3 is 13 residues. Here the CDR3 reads CAWDPRMGLEQYF.

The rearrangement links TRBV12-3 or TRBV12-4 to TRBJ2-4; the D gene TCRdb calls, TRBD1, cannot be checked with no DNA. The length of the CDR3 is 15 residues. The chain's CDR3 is CASSGGQTAKNIQYF.

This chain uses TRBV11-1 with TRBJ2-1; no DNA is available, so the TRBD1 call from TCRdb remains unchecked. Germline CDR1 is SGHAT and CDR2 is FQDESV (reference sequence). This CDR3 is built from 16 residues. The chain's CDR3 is CASSSGDGSSYNEQFF.

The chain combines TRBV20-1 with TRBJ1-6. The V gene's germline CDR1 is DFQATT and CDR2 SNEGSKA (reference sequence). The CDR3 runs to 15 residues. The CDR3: CSARSPDSYNSPLHF.

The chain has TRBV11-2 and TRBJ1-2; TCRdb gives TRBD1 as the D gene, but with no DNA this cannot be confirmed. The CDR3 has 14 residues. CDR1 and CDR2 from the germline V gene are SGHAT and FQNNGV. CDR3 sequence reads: CASSPPLGSYGYTF. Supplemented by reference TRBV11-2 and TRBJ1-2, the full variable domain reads EAGVAQSPRYKIIEKRQSVAFWCNPISGHATLYWYQQILGQGPKLLIQFQNNGVVDDSQLPKDRFSAERLKGVDSTLKIQPAKLEDSAVYLCASSPPLGSYGYTFGSGTRLTVV.

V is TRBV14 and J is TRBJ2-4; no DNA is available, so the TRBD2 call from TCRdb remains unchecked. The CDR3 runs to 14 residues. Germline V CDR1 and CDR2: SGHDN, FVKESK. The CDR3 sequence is CASSLAGVSNIQYF.

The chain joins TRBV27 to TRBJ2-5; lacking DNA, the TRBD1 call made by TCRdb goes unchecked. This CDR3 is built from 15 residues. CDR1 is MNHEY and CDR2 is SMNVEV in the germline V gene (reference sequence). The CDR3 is CASSIAGGYQETQNF.

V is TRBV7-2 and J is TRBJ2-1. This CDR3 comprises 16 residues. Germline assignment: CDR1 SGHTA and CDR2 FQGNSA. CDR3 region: CASSLRVSIPYNEQFF.

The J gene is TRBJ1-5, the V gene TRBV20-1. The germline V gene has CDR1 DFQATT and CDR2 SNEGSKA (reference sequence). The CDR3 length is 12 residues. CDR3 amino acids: CSARGPNQPQHF.

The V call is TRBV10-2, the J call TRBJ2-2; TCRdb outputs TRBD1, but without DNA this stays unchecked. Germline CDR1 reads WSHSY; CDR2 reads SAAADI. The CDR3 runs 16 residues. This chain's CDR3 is CASSEPHRGQAGELFF.

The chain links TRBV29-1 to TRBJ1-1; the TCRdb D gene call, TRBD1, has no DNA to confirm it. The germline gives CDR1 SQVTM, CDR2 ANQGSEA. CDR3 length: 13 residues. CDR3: CSTQNRGDTEAFF.

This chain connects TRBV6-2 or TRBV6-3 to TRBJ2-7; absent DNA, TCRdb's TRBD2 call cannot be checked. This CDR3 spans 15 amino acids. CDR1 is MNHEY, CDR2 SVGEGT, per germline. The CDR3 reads CASSYGLAGQYEQYF.

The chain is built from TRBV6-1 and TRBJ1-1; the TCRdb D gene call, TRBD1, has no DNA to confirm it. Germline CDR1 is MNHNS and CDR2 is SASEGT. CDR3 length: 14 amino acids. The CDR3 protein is CASAETGSDTEAFF.

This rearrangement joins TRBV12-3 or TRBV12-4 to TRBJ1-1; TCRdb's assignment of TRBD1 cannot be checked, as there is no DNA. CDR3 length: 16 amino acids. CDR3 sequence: CASSLGAGTGNTEAFF.

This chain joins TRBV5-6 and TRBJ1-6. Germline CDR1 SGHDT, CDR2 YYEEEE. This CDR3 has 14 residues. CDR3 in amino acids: CASSLRGIDSPLHF.

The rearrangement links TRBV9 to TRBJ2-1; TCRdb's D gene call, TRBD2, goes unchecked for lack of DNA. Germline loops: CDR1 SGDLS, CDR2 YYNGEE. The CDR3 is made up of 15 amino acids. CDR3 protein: CASSLRRVSYNEQFF.

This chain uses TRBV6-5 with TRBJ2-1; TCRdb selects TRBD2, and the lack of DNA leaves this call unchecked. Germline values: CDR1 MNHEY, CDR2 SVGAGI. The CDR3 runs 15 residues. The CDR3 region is CASSYSSGRADEQFF.

The CDR3 protein is CSASRADTRGELFF. The chain links TRBV20-1 to TRBJ2-2. CDR1 is DFQATT, CDR2 SNEGSKA, per germline (reference sequence). This CDR3 comprises 14 residues.

The CDR3 sequence: CASSLDGQVRTDTQYF. This chain connects TRBV5-1 to TRBJ2-3. This CDR3 is 16 amino acids long. The germline V gene has CDR1 SGHRS and CDR2 YFSETQ. Using reference TRBV5-1 and TRBJ2-3 for the parts outside the CDR3, the full variable domain is KAGVTQTPRYLIKTRGQQVTLSCSPISGHRSVSWYQQTPGQGLQFLFEYFSETQRNKGNFPGRFSGRQFSNSRSEMNVSTLELGDSALYLCASSLDGQVRTDTQYFGPGTRLTVL.

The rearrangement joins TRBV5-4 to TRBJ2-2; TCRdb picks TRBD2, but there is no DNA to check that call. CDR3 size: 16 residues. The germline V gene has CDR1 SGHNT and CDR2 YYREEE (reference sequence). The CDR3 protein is CASSSLAGGNTGELFF.

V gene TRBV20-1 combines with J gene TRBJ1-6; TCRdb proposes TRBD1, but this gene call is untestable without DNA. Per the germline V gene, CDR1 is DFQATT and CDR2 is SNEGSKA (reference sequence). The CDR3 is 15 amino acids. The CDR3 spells CSARETGTQPSPLHF.

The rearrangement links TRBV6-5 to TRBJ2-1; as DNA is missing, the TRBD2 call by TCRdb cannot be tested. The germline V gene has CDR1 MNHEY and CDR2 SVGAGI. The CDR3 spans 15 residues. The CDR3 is CASSYGGAPNNEQFF.

This chain's CDR3 is CASKAGTQNTEAFF. This sequence joins TRBV12-3 or TRBV12-4 and TRBJ1-1; with no DNA, the TCRdb D assignment of TRBD1 cannot be verified. The CDR3 sequence is 14 residues long.

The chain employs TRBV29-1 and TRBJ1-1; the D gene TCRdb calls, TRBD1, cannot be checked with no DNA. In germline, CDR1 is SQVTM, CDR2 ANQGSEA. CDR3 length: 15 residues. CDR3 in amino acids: CSVVWTGGVDTEAFF.